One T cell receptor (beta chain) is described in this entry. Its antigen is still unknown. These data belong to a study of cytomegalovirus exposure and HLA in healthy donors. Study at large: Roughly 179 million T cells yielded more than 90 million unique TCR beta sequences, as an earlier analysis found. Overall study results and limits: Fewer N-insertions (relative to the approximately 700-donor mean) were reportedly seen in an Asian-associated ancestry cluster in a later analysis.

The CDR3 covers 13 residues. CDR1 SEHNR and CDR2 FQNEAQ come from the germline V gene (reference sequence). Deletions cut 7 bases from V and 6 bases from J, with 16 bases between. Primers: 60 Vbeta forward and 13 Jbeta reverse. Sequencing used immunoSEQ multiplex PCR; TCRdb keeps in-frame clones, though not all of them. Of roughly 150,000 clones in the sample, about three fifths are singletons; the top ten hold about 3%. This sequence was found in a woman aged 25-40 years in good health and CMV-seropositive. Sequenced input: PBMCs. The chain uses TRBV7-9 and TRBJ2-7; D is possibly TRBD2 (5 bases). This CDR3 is CASILLNRGEQYF. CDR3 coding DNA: TGTGCCAGCATCCTCCTTAACCGGGGCGAGCAGTACTTC.